This T cell receptor (beta chain) emerged from a study of control samples from healthy donors and cancer patients. Produced via immunoSEQ multiplex PCR; TCRdb's table is partial and in-frame only. The table includes under 300,000 clones, approximately 80% detected once. Sequenced: PBMCs. This receptor was obtained from an older woman with lung cancer.

The CDR3 nucleotides are TGTGCCATCAGCCAGACAGGGGGAGGGGATACGCAGTATTTT. Protein: CAISQTGGGDTQYF. The rearrangement joins TRBV10-3 to TRBJ2-3; 9 bases are a match to TRBD1. The germline V gene has CDR1 ENHRY and CDR2 SYGVKD. With V trimmed by 6 bases and J by 6 bases, 7 bases remained unmatched. The CDR3 totals 14 residues.